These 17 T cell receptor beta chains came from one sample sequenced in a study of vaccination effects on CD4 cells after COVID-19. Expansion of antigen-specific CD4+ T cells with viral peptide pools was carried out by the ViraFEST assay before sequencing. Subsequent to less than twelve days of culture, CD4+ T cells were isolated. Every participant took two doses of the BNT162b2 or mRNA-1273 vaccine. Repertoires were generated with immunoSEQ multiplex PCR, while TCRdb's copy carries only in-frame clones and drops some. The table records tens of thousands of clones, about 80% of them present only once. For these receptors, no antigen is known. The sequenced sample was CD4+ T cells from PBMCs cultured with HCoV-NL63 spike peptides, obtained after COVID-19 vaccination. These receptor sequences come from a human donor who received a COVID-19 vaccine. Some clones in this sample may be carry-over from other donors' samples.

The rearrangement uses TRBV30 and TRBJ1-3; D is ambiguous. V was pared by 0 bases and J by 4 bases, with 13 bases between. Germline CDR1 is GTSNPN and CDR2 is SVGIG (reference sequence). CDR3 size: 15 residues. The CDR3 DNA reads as TGTGCCTGGAGTGTGCGCCTCTCGGGGGGAAACACCATATATTTT. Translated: CAWSVRLSGGNTIYF.

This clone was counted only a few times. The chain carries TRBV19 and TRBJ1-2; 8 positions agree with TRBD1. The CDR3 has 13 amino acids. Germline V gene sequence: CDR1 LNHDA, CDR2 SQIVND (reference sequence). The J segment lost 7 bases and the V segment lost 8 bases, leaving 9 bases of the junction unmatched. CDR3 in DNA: TGTGCCAGTCGGACGGACAGGGCCCGTGGCTACACCTTC. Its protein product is CASRTDRARGYTF. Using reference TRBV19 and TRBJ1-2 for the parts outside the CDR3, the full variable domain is DGGITQSPKYLFRKEGQNVTLSCEQNLNHDAMYWYRQDPGQGLRLIYYSQIVNDFQKGDIAEGYSVSREKKESFPLTVTSAQKNPTAFYLCASRTDRARGYTFGSGTRLTVV.

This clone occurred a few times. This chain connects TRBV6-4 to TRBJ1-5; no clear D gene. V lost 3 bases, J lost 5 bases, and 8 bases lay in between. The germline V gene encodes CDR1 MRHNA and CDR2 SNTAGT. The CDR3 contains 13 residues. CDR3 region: CASSEGSHQPQHF. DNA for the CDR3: TGTGCCAGCAGTGAGGGGTCCCATCAGCCCCAGCATTTT.

The CDR3 loop is CASSRYRDSSYGYTF. DNA of the CDR3: TGTGCCAGCAGCAGATACAGGGATTCCTCCTATGGCTACACCTTC. J is TRBJ1-2 and V is TRBV21-1; the DNA was not used to check the table's D call, TRBD1. TRBV21-1 is deemed a pseudogene. The CDR3 loop spans 15 amino acids.

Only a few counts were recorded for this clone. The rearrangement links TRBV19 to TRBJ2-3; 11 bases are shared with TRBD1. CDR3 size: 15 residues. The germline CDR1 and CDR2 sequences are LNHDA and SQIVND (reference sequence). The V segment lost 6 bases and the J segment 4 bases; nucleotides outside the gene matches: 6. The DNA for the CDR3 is TGTGCCAGTAGCGGACAGGGGGCGCGTCCAGATACGCAGTATTTT. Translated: CASSGQGARPDTQYF.

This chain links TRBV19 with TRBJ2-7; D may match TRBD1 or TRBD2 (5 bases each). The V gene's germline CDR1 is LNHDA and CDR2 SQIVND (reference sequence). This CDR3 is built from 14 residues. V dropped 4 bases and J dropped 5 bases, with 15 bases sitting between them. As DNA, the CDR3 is TGTGCCAGTAGTAGAGGGGACCCGGCGGACGAGCAGTACGTC. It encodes CASSRGDPADEQYV.

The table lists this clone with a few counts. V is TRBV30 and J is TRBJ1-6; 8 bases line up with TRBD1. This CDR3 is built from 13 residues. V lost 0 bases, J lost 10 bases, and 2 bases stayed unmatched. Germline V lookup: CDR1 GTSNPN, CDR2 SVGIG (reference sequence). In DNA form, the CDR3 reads TGTGCCTGGAGTGTACAGGGGGAATCACCCCTCCACTTT. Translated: CAWSVQGESPLHF.

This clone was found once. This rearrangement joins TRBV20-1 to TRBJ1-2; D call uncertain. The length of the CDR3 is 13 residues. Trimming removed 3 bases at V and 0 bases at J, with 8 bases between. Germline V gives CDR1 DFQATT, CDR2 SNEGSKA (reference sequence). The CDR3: CSASSRTNYGYTF. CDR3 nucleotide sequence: TGCAGTGCTAGTTCCAGAACTAACTATGGCTACACCTTC.

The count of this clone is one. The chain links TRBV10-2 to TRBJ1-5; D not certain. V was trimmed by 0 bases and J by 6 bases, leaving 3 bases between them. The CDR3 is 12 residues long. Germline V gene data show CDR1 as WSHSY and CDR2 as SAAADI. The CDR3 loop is CASSESVQPQHF. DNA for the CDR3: TGCGCCAGCAGTGAGTCGGTTCAGCCCCAGCATTTT.

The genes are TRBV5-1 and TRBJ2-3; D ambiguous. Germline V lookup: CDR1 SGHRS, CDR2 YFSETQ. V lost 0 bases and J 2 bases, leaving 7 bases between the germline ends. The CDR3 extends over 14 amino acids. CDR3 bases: TGCGCCAGCAGCTTGGGACGGATCACAGATACGCAGTATTTT. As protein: CASSLGRITDTQYF.

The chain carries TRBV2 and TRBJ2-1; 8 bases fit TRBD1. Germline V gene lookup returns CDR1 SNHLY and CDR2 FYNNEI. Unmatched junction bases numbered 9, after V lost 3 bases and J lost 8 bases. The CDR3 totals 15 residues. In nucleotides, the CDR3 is TGTGCCAGCAGTGACAGGGGGCTCCCTGGCGATGAGCAGTTCTTC. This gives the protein CASSDRGLPGDEQFF.

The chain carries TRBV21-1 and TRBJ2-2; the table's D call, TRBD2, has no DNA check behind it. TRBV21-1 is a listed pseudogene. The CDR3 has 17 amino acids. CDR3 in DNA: TGTGCCAGCAGCAAAGAGGTGGCGGGGGTACTCACCGGGGAGCTGTTTTTT. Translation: CASSKEVAGVLTGELFF.

CDR3 sequence: CASSYQLASGGHRTDTQYF. CDR3 DNA: TGTGCCAGCAGTTACCAACTAGCGTCGGGGGGCCATAGGACAGATACGCAGTATTTT. The chain is built from TRBV6-2 or TRBV6-3 and TRBJ2-3; TRBD2 is a possible D gene (7 bases). V was clipped by 2 bases and J by 3 bases, with 24 bases between them. Germline values: CDR1 MNHEY, CDR2 SVGEGT. This CDR3 spans 19 amino acids.

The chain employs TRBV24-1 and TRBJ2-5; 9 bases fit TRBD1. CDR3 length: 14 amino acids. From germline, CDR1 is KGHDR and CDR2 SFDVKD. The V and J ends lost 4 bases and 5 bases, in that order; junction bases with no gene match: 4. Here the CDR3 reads CATSEMDRGETQYF. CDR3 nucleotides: TGTGCCACCAGTGAGATGGACAGGGGCGAGACCCAGTACTTC.

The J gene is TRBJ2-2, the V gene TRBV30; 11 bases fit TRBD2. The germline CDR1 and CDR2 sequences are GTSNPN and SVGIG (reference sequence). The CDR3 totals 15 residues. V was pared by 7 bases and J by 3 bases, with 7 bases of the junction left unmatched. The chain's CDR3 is CASSGGTRDTGELFF. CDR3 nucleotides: TGTGCCTCTAGCGGGGGGACGCGAGACACCGGGGAGCTGTTTTTT.

In nucleotides, the CDR3 is TGTGCCAGCAGCCAAGCTTCAGGGAGTCGGGGCTATGGCTACACCTTC. It codes for CASSQASGSRGYGYTF. The chain carries TRBV3-1 (or the pseudogene TRBV3-2) and TRBJ1-2, with a weak D call TRBD1 (5 bases). Germline-derived CDR1 and CDR2 are LGHDT and YNNKEL (reference sequence). The V gene lost 1 base and the J gene lost 4 bases, with 16 bases spanning the gap. The CDR3 has 16 amino acids.

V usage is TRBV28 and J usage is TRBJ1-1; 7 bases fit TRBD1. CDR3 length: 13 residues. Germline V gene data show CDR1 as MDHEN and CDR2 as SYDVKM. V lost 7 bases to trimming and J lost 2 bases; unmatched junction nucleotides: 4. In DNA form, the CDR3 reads TGTGCCAGCAAACAGGGGACCAACACTGAAGCTTTCTTT. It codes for CASKQGTNTEAFF.